The clone carrying this TCR beta chain came up many times. These data belong to a study of early T cells in non-severe SARS-CoV-2 infection. Individual cDNA molecules were tagged with unique molecular identifiers. MiXCR was run by TCRdb on the 5' RACE reads, yielding one entry per CDR3 protein. Of more than 65,000 distinct CDR3 sequences in the sample, 3.5% to 6% were seen once. Germline V gene data show CDR1 as SQVTM and CDR2 as ANQGSEA. This CDR3 region has 12 residues. J lost 8 bases, V lost 6 bases, and 6 bases had no gene match. The clonotype originates from an adult who was a healthcare worker with PCR-confirmed SARS-CoV-2 infection or an uninfected control (not recorded which). The donor label of this sample is uncertain. Sequencing used whole blood, obtained at baseline. V gene TRBV29-1 combines with J gene TRBJ1-4, with 7 positions matching TRBD1. The CDR3 nucleotides read TGCAGCGTCGGGACAGTACGGGAAAAACTGTTTTTT. Encoded protein: CSVGTVREKLFF.